The 5 T cell receptor beta chains given below trace back to one sample, sequenced in a study of T cells in Graves' hyperthyroidism and ophthalmopathy. It was RNA transcripts that yielded the amplified TCR beta CDR3 regions. Using the HTBI primer set, a first-round RT-PCR was run on the TCR CDR3. One entry per CDR3 protein, called by TCRdb with MiXCR from the multiplex PCR reads. The data hold a few hundred thousand distinct CDR3 sequences, with more than 12% observed a single time. The source material was blood. The receptors derive from a woman aged 25 to 39 with Graves' hyperthyroidism.

The V gene is TRBV19, the J gene TRBJ1-1, with a weak D call TRBD1 (5 bases). The germline CDR1 and CDR2 sequences are LNHDA and SQIVND (reference sequence). Trimming shortened V by 6 bases and J by 1 base, and 15 bases separated the two germline ends. The CDR3 contains 15 residues. CDR3 amino acids: CASSRSMGGNTEAFF. The CDR3 DNA is TGTGCCAGTAGCCGAAGCATGGGGGGGAACACTGAAGCTTTCTTT.

The chain employs TRBV5-4 and TRBJ1-2; 9 positions agree with TRBD1. From germline, CDR1 is SGHNT and CDR2 YYREEE (reference sequence). CDR3 length equals 15 residues. V was clipped by 1 base and J by 7 bases; unmatched bases: 8. CDR3 bases: TGTGCCAGCAGCTTGCCCCACGGGACAGGGTTTGGCTACACCTTC. It encodes CASSLPHGTGFGYTF.

V gene TRBV29-1 combines with J gene TRBJ2-5; possible D gene TRBD2, 7 bases. Germline CDR1 reads SQVTM; CDR2 reads ANQGSEA. The CDR3 is 12 amino acids. V was trimmed by 8 bases and J by 5 bases, leaving 15 bases between them. The CDR3 reads CSLGGAFETQYF. The CDR3 DNA reads TGCAGCTTGGGGGGGGCCTTCGAGACCCAGTACTTC.

The table lists this clonotype with many counts. The rearrangement uses TRBV12-3 or TRBV12-4 and TRBJ2-1; D unclear. This CDR3 is built from 11 residues. V was cut by 5 bases and J by 7 bases, with 6 bases left in between. The CDR3 nucleotides are TGTGCCAGCAGTATCGGGAATGAGCAGTTCTTC. Translated: CASSIGNEQFF.

Concerning this clonotype itself: A much larger clone sits a single nucleotide away, making a read error possible. The chain combines TRBV6-2 or TRBV6-3 with TRBJ2-1; D might be TRBD2 (7 bases). Germline V gives CDR1 MNHEY, CDR2 SVGEGT. Trimming took off 2 bases at V and 10 bases at J, with 15 bases between the two ends. This CDR3 has 14 amino acids. DNA for the CDR3: TGTGCCAGCAGTTACATCTGGGGGGGCGGCGAGCAGTTCTTC. It codes for CASSYIWGGGEQFF.